Listed below are T cell receptor beta chains from one sample, sequenced in a study of response to subunit inactivated influenza vaccine. TCRdb independently ran MiXCR on the RT-PCR reads; one entry per CDR3 protein. Of about 520,000 distinct CDR3 sequences listed, 7.2% are singletons. This specimen was PBMCs from blood, taken roughly 24 months after vaccination. The origin of the receptors is a man in his fifties or sixties who received an inactivated influenza vaccine. Each CDR3 is given with its conserved first and last residue.

v_call: TRBV27; j_call: TRBJ2-7; cdr3_length: 16; cdr3_aa: CASSSLLVLRGYEQYF
v_call: TRBV13; j_call: TRBJ2-7; cdr3_length: 16; cdr3_aa: CASSGDISERGDEQYF
v_call: TRBV24-1; j_call: TRBJ1-4; cdr3_length: 15; cdr3_aa: CGTSDPGQGGEKLFF
v_call: TRBV4-1; j_call: TRBJ2-5; cdr3_length: 14; cdr3_aa: CASSQGQNQETQYF
v_call: TRBV20-1; j_call: TRBJ2-3; cdr3_length: 13; cdr3_aa: CSADPRGADTQYF
v_call: TRBV11-2; j_call: TRBJ2-1; cdr3_length: 16; cdr3_aa: CASSRGGSSSYNEQFF
v_call: TRBV12-3/TRBV12-4; j_call: TRBJ2-1; cdr3_length: 21; cdr3_aa: CASSLAAGLAGADSSYNEQFF
v_call: TRBV4-3; j_call: TRBJ2-5; cdr3_length: 15; cdr3_aa: CASSQDRGLLRSQYF
v_call: TRBV20-1; j_call: TRBJ2-7; cdr3_length: 15; cdr3_aa: CSATRAGSGNYEQYF
v_call: TRBV20-1; j_call: TRBJ2-1; cdr3_length: 16; cdr3_aa: CSARTSGYPSYNEQFF
v_call: TRBV20-1; j_call: TRBJ2-7; cdr3_length: 15; cdr3_aa: CSAPTWSRDRAEQYF
v_call: TRBV7-9; j_call: TRBJ2-2; cdr3_length: 14; cdr3_aa: CASSLVLYTGELFF
v_call: TRBV7-9; j_call: TRBJ1-2; cdr3_length: 15; cdr3_aa: CASSLAGTGNYGYTF
v_call: TRBV4-3; j_call: TRBJ2-3; cdr3_length: 16; cdr3_aa: CASSPRYGSGPDTQYF
v_call: TRBV4-1; j_call: TRBJ1-2; cdr3_length: 14; cdr3_aa: CASSQEWTNYGYTF
v_call: TRBV3-1; j_call: TRBJ2-7; cdr3_length: 16; cdr3_aa: CASSHPLAGEGYEQYF
v_call: TRBV5-4; j_call: TRBJ2-6; cdr3_length: 17; cdr3_aa: CASSRGETYSGANVLTF
v_call: TRBV19; j_call: TRBJ2-2; cdr3_length: 15; cdr3_aa: CASAGDRTNTGELFF
v_call: TRBV28; j_call: TRBJ2-4; cdr3_length: 13; cdr3_aa: CASSWGNKNIQYF
v_call: TRBV5-5; j_call: TRBJ1-6; cdr3_length: 15; cdr3_aa: CASSPRDSYNSPLHF
v_call: TRBV7-9; j_call: TRBJ2-2; cdr3_length: 14; cdr3_aa: CASSPMTVTGELFF
v_call: TRBV20-1; j_call: TRBJ2-1; cdr3_length: 16; cdr3_aa: CSARVRAGRVGNEQFF
v_call: TRBV15; j_call: TRBJ2-5; cdr3_length: 17; cdr3_aa: CATSRDQGRVVKETQYF
v_call: TRBV29-1; j_call: TRBJ1-4; cdr3_length: 13; cdr3_aa: CSATGTTNEKLFF
v_call: TRBV29-1; j_call: TRBJ2-7; cdr3_length: 14; cdr3_aa: CSGKTSGTSYEQYF
v_call: TRBV7-3; j_call: TRBJ2-5; cdr3_length: 13; cdr3_aa: CASSLTGLETQYF
v_call: TRBV7-8; j_call: TRBJ1-6; cdr3_length: 15; cdr3_aa: CASSISGTGNSPLHF
v_call: TRBV6-2/TRBV6-3; j_call: TRBJ2-1; cdr3_length: 15; cdr3_aa: CASNIDRGPYNEQFF
v_call: TRBV7-9; j_call: TRBJ1-2; cdr3_length: 17; cdr3_aa: CASSFFWDRGPNYGYTF